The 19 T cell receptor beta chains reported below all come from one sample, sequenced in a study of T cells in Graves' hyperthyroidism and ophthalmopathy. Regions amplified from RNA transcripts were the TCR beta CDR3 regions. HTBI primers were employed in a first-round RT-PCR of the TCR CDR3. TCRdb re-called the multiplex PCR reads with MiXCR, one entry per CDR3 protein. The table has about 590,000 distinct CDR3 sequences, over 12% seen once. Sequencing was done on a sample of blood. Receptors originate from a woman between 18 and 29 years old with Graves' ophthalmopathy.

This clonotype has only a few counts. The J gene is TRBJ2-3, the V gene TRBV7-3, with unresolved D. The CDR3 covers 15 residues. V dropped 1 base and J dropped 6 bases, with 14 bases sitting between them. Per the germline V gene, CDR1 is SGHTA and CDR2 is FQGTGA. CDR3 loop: CASSLNLVGPDTQYF. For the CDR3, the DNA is TGTGCCAGCAGCTTAAATTTGGTCGGGCCGGATACGCAGTATTTT.

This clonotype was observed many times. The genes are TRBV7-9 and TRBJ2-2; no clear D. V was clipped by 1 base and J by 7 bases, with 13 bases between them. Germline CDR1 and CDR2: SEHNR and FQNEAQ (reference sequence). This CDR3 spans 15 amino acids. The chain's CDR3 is CASSLVALSGGELFF. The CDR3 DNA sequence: TGTGCCAGCAGCTTAGTGGCCCTTTCGGGCGGGGAGCTGTTTTTT.

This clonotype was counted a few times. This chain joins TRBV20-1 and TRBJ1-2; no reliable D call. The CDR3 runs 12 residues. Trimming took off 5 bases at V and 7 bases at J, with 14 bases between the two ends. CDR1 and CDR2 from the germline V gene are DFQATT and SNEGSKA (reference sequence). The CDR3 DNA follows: TGCAGTGCTCCGGATCGACTTCTTGGCTACACCTTC. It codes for CSAPDRLLGYTF.

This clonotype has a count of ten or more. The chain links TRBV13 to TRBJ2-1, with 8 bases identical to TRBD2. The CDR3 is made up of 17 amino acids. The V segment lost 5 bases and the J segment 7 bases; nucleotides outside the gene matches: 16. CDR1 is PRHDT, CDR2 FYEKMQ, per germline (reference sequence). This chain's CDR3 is CASSVTGYGREANEQFF. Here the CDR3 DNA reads TGTGCCAGCAGCGTTACAGGGTACGGGAGGGAGGCTAATGAGCAGTTCTTC.

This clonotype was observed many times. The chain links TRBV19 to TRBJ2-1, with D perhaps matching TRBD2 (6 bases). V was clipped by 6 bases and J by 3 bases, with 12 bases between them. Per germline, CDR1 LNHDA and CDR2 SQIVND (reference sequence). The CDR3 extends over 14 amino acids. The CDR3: CASSLRESYNEQFF. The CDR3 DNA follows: TGTGCCAGTAGCCTACGGGAGAGCTACAATGAGCAGTTCTTC.

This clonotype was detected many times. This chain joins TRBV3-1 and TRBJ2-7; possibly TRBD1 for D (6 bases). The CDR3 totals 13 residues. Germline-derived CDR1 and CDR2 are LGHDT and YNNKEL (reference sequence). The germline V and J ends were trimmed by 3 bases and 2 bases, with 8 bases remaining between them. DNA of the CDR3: TGTGCCAGCAGCCACCAGGGGCCCTACGAGCAGTACTTC. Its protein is CASSHQGPYEQYF.

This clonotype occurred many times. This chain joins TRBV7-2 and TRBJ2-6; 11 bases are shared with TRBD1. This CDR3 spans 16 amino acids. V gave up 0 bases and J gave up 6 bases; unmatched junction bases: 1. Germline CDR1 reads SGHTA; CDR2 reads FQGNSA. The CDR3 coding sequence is TGTGCCAGCAGCTTAGCTGGACAGGGGGCGGCCAACGTCCTGACTTTC. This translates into CASSLAGQGAANVLTF.

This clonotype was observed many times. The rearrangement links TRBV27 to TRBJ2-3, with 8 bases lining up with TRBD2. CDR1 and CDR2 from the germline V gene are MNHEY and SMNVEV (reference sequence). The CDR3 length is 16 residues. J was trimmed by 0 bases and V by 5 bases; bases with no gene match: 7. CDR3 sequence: CASSPRASGSTDTQYF. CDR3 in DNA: TGTGCCAGCAGTCCCCGGGCTAGCGGGAGCACAGATACGCAGTATTTT.

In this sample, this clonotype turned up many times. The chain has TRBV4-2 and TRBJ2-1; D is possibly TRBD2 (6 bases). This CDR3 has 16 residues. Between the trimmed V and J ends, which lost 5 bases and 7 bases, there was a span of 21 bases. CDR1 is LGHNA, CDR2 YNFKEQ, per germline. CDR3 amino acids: CASSRHGLSAGNEQFF. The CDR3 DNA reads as TGTGCCAGCAGCAGGCACGGACTTAGTGCGGGGAATGAGCAGTTCTTC.

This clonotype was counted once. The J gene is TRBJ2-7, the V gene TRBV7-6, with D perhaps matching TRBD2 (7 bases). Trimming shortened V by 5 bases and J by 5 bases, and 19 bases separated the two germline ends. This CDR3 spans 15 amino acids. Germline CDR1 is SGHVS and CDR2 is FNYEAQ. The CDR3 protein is CASSRRGSGIHEQYF. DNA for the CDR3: TGTGCCAGCAGCCGTAGGGGGAGCGGGATCCACGAGCAGTACTTC.

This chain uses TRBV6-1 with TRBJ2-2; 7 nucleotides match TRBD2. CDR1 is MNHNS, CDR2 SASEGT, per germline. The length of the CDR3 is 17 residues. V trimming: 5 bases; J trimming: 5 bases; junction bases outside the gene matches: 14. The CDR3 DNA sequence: TGTGCCAGCAGTCAAACGGGAGGCCAGAGTAGAACCGGGGAGCTGTTTTTT. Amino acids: CASSQTGGQSRTGELFF.

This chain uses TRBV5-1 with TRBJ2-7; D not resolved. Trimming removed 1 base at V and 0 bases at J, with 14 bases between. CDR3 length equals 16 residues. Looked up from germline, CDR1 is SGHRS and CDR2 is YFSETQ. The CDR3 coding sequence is TGCGCCAGCAGCTTGAAAGGCCTAAGCAACTCCTACGAGCAGTACTTC. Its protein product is CASSLKGLSNSYEQYF.

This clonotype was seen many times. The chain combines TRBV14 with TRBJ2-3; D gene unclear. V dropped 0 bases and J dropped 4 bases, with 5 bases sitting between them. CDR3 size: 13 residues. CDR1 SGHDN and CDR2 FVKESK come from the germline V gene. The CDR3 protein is CASSQDLPDTQYF. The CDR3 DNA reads TGTGCCAGCAGCCAAGATCTCCCAGATACGCAGTATTTT.

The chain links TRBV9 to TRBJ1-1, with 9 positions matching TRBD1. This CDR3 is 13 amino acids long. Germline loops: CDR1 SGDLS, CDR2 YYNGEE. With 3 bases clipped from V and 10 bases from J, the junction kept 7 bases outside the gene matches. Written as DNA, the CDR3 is TGTGCCAGCAGCGCGACCCGGGACAGGGTAGCTTTCTTT. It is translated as CASSATRDRVAFF.

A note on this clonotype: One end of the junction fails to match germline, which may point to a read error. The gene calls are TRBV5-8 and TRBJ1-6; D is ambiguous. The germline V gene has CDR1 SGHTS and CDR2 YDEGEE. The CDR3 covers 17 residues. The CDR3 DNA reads TGCGCCAGCAGCCAAGATCGAAAAAGCTCCTATAATTCACCCCTCCACTTT. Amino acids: CASSQDRKSSYNSPLHF.

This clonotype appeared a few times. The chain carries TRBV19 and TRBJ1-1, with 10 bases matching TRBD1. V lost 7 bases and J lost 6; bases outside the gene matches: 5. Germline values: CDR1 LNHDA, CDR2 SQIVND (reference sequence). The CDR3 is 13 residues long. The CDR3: CASTYGTGAEAFF. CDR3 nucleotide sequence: TGTGCCAGTACCTATGGGACAGGGGCTGAAGCTTTCTTT. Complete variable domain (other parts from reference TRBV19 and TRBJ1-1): DGGITQSPKYLFRKEGQNVTLSCEQNLNHDAMYWYRQDPGQGLRLIYYSQIVNDFQKGDIAEGYSVSREKKESFPLTVTSAQKNPTAFYLCASTYGTGAEAFFGQGTRLTVV.

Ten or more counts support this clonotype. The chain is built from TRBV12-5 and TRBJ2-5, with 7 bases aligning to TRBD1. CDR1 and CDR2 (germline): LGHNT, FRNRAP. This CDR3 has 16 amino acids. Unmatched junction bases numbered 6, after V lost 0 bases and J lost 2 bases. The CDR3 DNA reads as TGTGCTAGTGGTTTGGTTCTTCTCAGGGGGCAAGAGACCCAGTACTTC. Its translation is CASGLVLLRGQETQYF.

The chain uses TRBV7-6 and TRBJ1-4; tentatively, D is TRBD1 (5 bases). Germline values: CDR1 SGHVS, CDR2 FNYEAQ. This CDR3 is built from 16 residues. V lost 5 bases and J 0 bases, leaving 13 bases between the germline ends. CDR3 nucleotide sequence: TGTGCCAGCAGCCGAGGGACGGCCCCAACTAATGAAAAACTGTTTTTT. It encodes CASSRGTAPTNEKLFF.

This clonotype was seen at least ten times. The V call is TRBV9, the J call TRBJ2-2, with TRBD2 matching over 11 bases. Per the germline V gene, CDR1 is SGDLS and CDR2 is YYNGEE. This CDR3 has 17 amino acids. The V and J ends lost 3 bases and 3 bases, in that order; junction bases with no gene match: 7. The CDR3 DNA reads TGTGCCAGCAGCGCGACTAGCGGGACAGAGTACACCGGGGAGCTGTTTTTT. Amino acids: CASSATSGTEYTGELFF.